The 16 T cell receptor beta chains below all came from one sample that was sequenced in a study of tumor and adjacent non-tumor tissue in lung cancer. A modified ARM-PCR protocol with three rounds of nested PCR amplified TCRbeta. TCRdb reanalysed the multiplex PCR reads using MiXCR and keeps one entry per CDR3 protein. The sample gives more than 120,000 distinct CDR3 sequences, around 65% of which show up once; about 18% is in the top ten. RNA was extracted from bulk tissue without any cell sorting. The specimen sequenced was lung tumor tissue. These receptors were collected from a man aged 60 to 69 with small cell lung cancer.

On this clonotype: This sequence may be a read error, since a much larger clone differs from it by one base. The rearrangement links TRBV29-1 to TRBJ2-1; 7 bases are shared with TRBD2. V dropped 3 bases and J dropped 4; count of bases not matched to a gene: 6. Germline CDR1 SQVTM, CDR2 ANQGSEA. CDR3 length: 14 amino acids. The CDR3 nucleotides are TGCAGCGTTGATGGTACTAGCGAGTACAATGAGCAGTTCTTC. Protein product: CSVDGTSEYNEQFF.

The rearrangement joins TRBV11-2 to TRBJ2-7, with D unresolved. This CDR3 region has 14 residues. Looked up from germline, CDR1 is SGHAT and CDR2 is FQNNGV. V was shortened by 8 bases and J by 5 bases, with 19 bases between the two germline ends. CDR3 nucleotides: TGTGCCAGCCGGCGAGCCCTATTCCGCCACGAGCAGTACTTC. This translates into CASRRALFRHEQYF.

Concerning this clonotype itself: The conserved phenylalanine or tryptophan is not found at the CDR3 terminus, so this likely reflects a read error. This chain joins TRBV20-1 and TRBJ1-1; 11 positions match TRBD1. The CDR3 loop spans 13 amino acids. The germline V gene has CDR1 DFQATT and CDR2 SNEGSKA (reference sequence). Trimming removed 6 bases from V and 5 bases from J; junction bases left unmatched: 5. The CDR3 region is CSAPGQGGTEAFI. As DNA, the CDR3 is TGCAGTGCCCCGGGACAGGGGGGGACTGAAGCTTTCATT.

Comment on this clonotype: A much bigger clone sits one base away, suggesting this may be a read error. The CDR3 here is CSARDEGWNTEAFF. The CDR3 DNA sequence: TGCAGTGCTAGAGATGAGGGCTGGAACACTGAAGCTTTCTTT. This chain joins TRBV20-1 and TRBJ1-1; D uncertain. Germline V gene lookup returns CDR1 DFQATT and CDR2 SNEGSKA (reference sequence). V shed 0 bases and J shed 1 base, with 9 bases lying between them. This CDR3 is built from 14 residues.

On this clonotype: A much larger clone is a single base away; this may be a read error. The rearrangement joins TRBV11-2 to TRBJ2-1; D gene unclear. Germline V gene data show CDR1 as SGHAT and CDR2 as FQNNGV. CDR3 length: 13 residues. V was clipped by 5 bases and J by 7 bases, with 12 bases between them. The CDR3 DNA follows: TGTGCCAGCAGCCCTATCCCCACGAATGAGCAGTTCTTC. Translated, it gives CASSPIPTNEQFF.

This chain uses TRBV4-2 with TRBJ2-5; possibly TRBD1 for D (5 bases). The CDR3 consists of 15 residues. Germline lookup yields CDR1 LGHNA and CDR2 YNFKEQ. Trimming removed 1 base at V and 4 bases at J, with 13 bases between. The DNA of the CDR3 is TGTGCCAGCAGCCAAGTGGGTACAGGCGGAGAGACCCAGTACTTC. This encodes CASSQVGTGGETQYF.

J is TRBJ2-3 and V is TRBV11-2; D not resolved. The CDR3 covers 14 residues. Germline V gives CDR1 SGHAT, CDR2 FQNNGV. The germline V and J ends were trimmed by 5 bases and 13 bases, with 22 bases remaining between them. The CDR3 coding sequence is TGTGCCAGCAGCCCACGCCGGAATAAAGATATGGAGTATTTT. This encodes CASSPRRNKDMEYF.

About this clonotype itself: A read error may be the cause here, since a much bigger clone is one base away. The rearrangement uses TRBV20-1 and TRBJ1-2; D is ambiguous. Trimming pared 6 bases from V and 2 bases from J, leaving 13 bases between. The germline gives CDR1 DFQATT, CDR2 SNEGSKA (reference sequence). This CDR3 spans 13 amino acids. The CDR3 DNA reads TGCAGTGCCAAAACAAGGGAGAACTATGGCTACACCTTC. It is translated as CSAKTRENYGYTF.

This clonotype was seen at least ten times. V gene TRBV7-9 combines with J gene TRBJ2-3; no clear D. V gave up 11 bases and J gave up 6 bases, with 15 bases separating them. The CDR3 length is 12 residues. The germline CDR1 and CDR2 sequences are SEHNR and FQNEAQ (reference sequence). This CDR3 reads CAVPKTPDTQYF. CDR3 DNA: TGTGCCGTCCCGAAGACACCCGATACGCAGTATTTT.

Worth noting for this clonotype: A read error may account for a junction end that differs from germline. The chain links TRBV5-1 to TRBJ1-2, with a possible D match to TRBD1 (6 bases). This CDR3 contains 13 residues. The germline V gene encodes CDR1 SGHRS and CDR2 YFSETQ. The CDR3 reads CANSLRGSDGYTF. Here the CDR3 DNA reads TGCGCCAACAGCTTAAGGGGGAGCGATGGCTACACCTTC.

This clonotype was seen many times. In nucleotides, the CDR3 is TGTGCCGCTGTGAGTAGCGGGAATTCCTACGAGCAGTACGTC. Its protein product is CAAVSSGNSYEQYV. The rearrangement links TRBV6-9 to TRBJ2-7; 8 positions agree with TRBD2. Trimming removed 11 bases from V and 1 base from J; junction bases left unmatched: 10. The CDR3 is made up of 14 amino acids. CDR1 is MNHGY and CDR2 is SVAAGI in the germline V gene.

There are a few counts of this clonotype. A read error may explain this, as a much larger clone is one base away. The chain has TRBV20-1 and TRBJ1-5; unclear D gene. CDR1 and CDR2 (germline): DFQATT, SNEGSKA (reference sequence). The CDR3 covers 14 residues. The germline V and J ends were trimmed by 6 bases and 2 bases, with 14 bases remaining between them. CDR3 loop: CSAPDRRGNQPQHF. For the CDR3, the DNA is TGCAGTGCCCCAGACCGGAGGGGCAATCAGCCCCAGCATTTT.

The chain has TRBV6-2 or TRBV6-3 and TRBJ2-7, with TRBD1 identical over 9 bases. V was pared by 6 bases and J by 7 bases, with 13 bases of the junction left unmatched. CDR1 is MNHEY and CDR2 is SVGEGT in the germline V gene. The CDR3 totals 15 residues. The CDR3 DNA reads as TGTGCCAGCAGCCTTCGGGACAGGGAAAGACGGGAGCAGTACTTC. Translating it yields CASSLRDRERREQYF.

This clonotype was counted many times. The genes are TRBV20-1 and TRBJ2-1; D possibly corresponds to TRBD1 (6 bases). CDR3 length: 16 amino acids. Between the trimmed V and J ends, which lost 3 bases and 1 base, there was a span of 16 bases. Germline CDR1 DFQATT, CDR2 SNEGSKA (reference sequence). CDR3 sequence: CSAREQGLRSYNEQFF. The CDR3, as DNA: TGCAGTGCTAGGGAACAGGGTCTGCGATCCTACAATGAGCAGTTCTTC.

In the case of this clonotype: This may be a read error, as it is one base from a much larger clone. Here the CDR3 omits its conserved ending phenylalanine or tryptophan, so a read error is the likely source. This chain uses TRBV6-6 with TRBJ1-2; D possibly corresponds to TRBD1 (5 bases). The CDR3 loop spans 13 amino acids. Deletions cut 10 bases from V and 4 bases from J, with 16 bases between. CDR1 is MNHNY and CDR2 is SVGAGI in the germline V gene (reference sequence). The CDR3 reads CATYSTGGYGYTL. In DNA, the CDR3 is TGTGCCACCTATAGCACAGGTGGCTATGGCTACACCTTG.

Turning to this clonotype: The junction does not match germline at one end; this may be a read error. V is TRBV6-2 or TRBV6-3 and J is TRBJ2-5; 10 positions agree with TRBD2. Germline values: CDR1 MNHEY, CDR2 SVGEGT. The CDR3 consists of 16 residues. This CDR3 reads CASSSTSGPLQETLYF. As DNA, the CDR3 is TGTGCCAGCAGTTCGACTAGCGGGCCCCTTCAAGAGACCCTGTACTTC.